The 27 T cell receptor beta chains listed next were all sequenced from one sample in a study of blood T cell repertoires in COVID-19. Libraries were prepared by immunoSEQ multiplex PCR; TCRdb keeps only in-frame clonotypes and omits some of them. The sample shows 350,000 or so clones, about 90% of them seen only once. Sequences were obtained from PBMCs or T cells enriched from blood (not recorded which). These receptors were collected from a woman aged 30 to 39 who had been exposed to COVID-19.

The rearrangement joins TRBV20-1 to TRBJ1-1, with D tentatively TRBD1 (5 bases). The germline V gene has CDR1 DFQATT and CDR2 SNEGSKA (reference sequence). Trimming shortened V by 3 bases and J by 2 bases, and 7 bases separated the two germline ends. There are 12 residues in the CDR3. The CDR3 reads CSASRTNTEAFF. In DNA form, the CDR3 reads TGCAGTGCTAGTAGGACAAACACTGAAGCTTTCTTT.

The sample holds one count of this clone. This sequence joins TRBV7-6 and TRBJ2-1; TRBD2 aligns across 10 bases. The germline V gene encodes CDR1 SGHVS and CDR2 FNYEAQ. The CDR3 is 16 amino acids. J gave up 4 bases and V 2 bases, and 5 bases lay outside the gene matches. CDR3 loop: CASSLRTSGLYNEQFF. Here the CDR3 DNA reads TGTGCCAGCAGCTTAAGGACTAGCGGTTTATACAATGAGCAGTTCTTC.

CDR3 region: CASSQTVQGETQYF. The DNA of the CDR3 is TGTGCCAGCAGCCAAACCGTGCAGGGGGAGACCCAGTACTTC. The chain employs TRBV7-9 and TRBJ2-5; the D gene is possibly TRBD1 (6 bases). This CDR3 spans 14 amino acids. Between the trimmed V and J ends, which lost 5 bases and 5 bases, there was a span of 15 bases. Looked up from germline, CDR1 is SEHNR and CDR2 is FQNEAQ (reference sequence).

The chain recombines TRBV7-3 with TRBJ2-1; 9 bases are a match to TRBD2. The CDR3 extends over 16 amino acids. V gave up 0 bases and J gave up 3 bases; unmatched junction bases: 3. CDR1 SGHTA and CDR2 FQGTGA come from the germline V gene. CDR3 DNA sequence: TGTGCCAGCAGCTTAACCGGGACTAGCCGCTACAATGAGCAGTTCTTC. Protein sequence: CASSLTGTSRYNEQFF. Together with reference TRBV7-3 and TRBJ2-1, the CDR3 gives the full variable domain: GAGVSQTPSNKVTEKGKYVELRCDPISGHTALYWYRQSLGQGPEFLIYFQGTGAADDSGLPNDRFFAVRPEGSVSTLKIQRTERGDSAVYLCASSLTGTSRYNEQFFGPGTRLTVL.

CDR3 residues: CRPVINNEQFF. In DNA, the CDR3 is TGCAGGCCAGTGATTAACAATGAGCAGTTCTTC. V is TRBV20-1 and J is TRBJ2-1, with D uncertain. The germline gives CDR1 DFQATT, CDR2 SNEGSKA (reference sequence). CDR3 length: 11 amino acids.

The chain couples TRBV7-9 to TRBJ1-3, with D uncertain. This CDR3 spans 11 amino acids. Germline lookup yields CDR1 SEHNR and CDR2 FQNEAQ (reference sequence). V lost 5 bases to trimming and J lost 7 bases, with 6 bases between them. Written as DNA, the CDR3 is TGTGCCAGCAGCCCGGGGAACACCATATATTTT. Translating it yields CASSPGNTIYF.

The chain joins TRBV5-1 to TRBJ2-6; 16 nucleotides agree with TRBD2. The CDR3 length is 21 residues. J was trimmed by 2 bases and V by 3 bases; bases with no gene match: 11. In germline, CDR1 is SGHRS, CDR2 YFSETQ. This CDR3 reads CASSSRRGLAGGPAGANVLTF. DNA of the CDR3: TGCGCCAGCAGCTCCCGCCGGGGACTAGCGGGAGGGCCAGCTGGGGCCAACGTCCTGACTTTC.

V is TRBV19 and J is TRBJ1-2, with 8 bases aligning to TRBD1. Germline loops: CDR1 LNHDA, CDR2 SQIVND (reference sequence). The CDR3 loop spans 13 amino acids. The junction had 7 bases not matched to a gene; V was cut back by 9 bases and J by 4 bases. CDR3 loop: CASSDRGSYGYTF. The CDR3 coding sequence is TGTGCCAGCTCCGACAGGGGAAGCTATGGCTACACCTTC.

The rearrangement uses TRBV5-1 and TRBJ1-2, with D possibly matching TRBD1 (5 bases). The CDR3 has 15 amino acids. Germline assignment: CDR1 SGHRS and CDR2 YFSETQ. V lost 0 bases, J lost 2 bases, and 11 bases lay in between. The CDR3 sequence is CASSLDAGSNYGYTF. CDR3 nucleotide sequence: TGCGCCAGCAGCTTGGATGCAGGGTCGAACTATGGCTACACCTTC.

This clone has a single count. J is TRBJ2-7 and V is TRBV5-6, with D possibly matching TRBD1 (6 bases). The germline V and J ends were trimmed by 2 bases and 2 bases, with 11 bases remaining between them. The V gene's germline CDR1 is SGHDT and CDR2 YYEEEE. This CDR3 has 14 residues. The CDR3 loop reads CASSLDRLAYEQYF. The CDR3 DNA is TGTGCCAGCAGCTTAGACAGGCTGGCCTACGAGCAGTACTTC.

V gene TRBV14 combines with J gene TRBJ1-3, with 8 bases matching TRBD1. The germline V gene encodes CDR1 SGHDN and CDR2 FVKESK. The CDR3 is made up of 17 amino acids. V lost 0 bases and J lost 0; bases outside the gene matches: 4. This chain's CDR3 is CASSQETGVNSGNTIYF. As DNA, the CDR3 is TGTGCCAGCAGCCAAGAGACAGGGGTAAACTCTGGAAACACCATATATTTT. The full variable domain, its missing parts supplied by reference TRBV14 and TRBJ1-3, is EAGVTQFPSHSVIEKGQTVTLRCDPISGHDNLYWYRRVMGKEIKFLLHFVKESKQDESGMPNNRFLAERTGGTYSTLKVQPAELEDSGVYFCASSQETGVNSGNTIYFGEGSWLTVV.

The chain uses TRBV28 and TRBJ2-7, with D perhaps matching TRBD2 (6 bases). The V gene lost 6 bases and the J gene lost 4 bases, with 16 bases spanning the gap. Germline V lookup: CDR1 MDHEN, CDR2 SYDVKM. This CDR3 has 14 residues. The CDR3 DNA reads TGTGCCAGCAGCATTGGCGGGGCCCGGTACGAGCAGTACTTC. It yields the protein CASSIGGARYEQYF.

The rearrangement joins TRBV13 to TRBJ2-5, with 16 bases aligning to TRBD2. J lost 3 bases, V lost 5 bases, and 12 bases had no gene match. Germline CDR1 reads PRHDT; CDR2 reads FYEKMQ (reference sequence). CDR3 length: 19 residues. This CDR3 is CASSLGLAGGPANEETQYF. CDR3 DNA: TGTGCCAGCAGCCTGGGACTAGCGGGAGGGCCGGCGAACGAAGAGACCCAGTACTTC.

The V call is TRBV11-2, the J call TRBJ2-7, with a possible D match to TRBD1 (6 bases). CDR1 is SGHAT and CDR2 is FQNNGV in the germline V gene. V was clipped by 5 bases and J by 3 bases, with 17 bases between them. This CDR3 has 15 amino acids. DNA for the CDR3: TGTGCCAGCAGCCTCGGGGCAGGGGCCTTCTACGAGCAGTACTTC. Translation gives CASSLGAGAFYEQYF.

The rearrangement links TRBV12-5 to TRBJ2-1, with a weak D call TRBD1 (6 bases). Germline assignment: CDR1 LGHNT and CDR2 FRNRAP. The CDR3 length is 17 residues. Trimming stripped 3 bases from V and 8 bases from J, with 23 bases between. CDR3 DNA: TGTGCTAGTGGTTTCCACCTACCGGGACGGACAGCGGATGAGCAGTTCTTC. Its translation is CASGFHLPGRTADEQFF. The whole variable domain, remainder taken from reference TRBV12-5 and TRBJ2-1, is DARVTQTPRHKVTEMGQEVTMRCQPILGHNTVFWYRQTMMQGLELLAYFRNRAPLDDSGMPKDRFSAEMPDATLATLKIQPSEPRDSAVYFCASGFHLPGRTADEQFFGPGTRLTVL.

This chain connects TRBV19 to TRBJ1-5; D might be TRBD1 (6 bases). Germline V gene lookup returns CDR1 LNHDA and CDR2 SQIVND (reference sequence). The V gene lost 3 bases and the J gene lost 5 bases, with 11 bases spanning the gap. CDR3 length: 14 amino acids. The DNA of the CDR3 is TGTGCCAGTAGTATCCCGCAGGGGCATCAGCCCCAGCATTTT. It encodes CASSIPQGHQPQHF.

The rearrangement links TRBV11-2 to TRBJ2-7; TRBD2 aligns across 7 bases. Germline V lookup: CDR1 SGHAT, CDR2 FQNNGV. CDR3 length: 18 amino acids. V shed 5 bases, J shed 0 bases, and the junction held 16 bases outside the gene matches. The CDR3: CASSNWGVTSLVSYEQYF. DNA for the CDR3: TGTGCCAGCAGCAACTGGGGGGTGACTAGCTTGGTCTCCTACGAGCAGTACTTC. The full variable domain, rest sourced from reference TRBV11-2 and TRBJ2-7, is EAGVAQSPRYKIIEKRQSVAFWCNPISGHATLYWYQQILGQGPKLLIQFQNNGVVDDSQLPKDRFSAERLKGVDSTLKIQPAKLEDSAVYLCASSNWGVTSLVSYEQYFGPGTRLTVT.

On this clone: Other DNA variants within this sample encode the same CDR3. CDR3: CASRQGNQPQHF. The CDR3 bases are TGTGCCAGTAGACAGGGGAATCAGCCCCAGCATTTT. The chain couples TRBV19 to TRBJ1-5; TRBD1 aligns across 7 bases. V was clipped by 6 bases and J by 4 bases; unmatched bases: 0. Per the germline V gene, CDR1 is LNHDA and CDR2 is SQIVND (reference sequence). The CDR3 is made up of 12 amino acids.

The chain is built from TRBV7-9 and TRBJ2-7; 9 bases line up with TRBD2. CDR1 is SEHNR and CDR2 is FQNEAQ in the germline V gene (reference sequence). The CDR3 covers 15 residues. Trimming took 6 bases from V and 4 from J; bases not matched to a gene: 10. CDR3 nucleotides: TGTGCCAGCAGTTCCGCTAGCGGGACCCTATACGAGCAGTACTTC. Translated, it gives CASSSASGTLYEQYF.

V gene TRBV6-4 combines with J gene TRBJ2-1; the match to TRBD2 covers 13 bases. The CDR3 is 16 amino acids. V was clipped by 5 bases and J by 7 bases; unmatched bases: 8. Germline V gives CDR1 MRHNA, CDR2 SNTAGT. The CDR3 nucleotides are TGTGCCAGCAGTATAACTAGCGGGAGGGCCACAAATGAGCAGTTCTTC. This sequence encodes CASSITSGRATNEQFF.

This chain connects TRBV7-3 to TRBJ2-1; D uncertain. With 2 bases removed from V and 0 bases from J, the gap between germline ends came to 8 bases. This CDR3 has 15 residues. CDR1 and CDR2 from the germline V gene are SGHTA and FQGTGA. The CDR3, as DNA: TGTGCCAGCAGCTTAGACCACAGCTCCTACAATGAGCAGTTCTTC. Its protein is CASSLDHSSYNEQFF.

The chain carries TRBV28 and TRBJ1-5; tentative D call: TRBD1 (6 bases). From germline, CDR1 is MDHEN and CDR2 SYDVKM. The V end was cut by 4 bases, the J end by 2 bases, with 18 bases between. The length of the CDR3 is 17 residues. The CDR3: CASSSVVAGARNQPQHF. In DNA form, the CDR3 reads TGTGCCAGCAGTTCTGTCGTGGCAGGGGCTCGCAATCAGCCCCAGCATTTT. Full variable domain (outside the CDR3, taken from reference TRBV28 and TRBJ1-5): DVKVTQSSRYLVKRTGEKVFLECVQDMDHENMFWYRQDPGLGLRLIYFSYDVKMKEKGDIPEGYSVSREKKERFSLILESASTNQTSMYLCASSSVVAGARNQPQHFGDGTRLSIL.

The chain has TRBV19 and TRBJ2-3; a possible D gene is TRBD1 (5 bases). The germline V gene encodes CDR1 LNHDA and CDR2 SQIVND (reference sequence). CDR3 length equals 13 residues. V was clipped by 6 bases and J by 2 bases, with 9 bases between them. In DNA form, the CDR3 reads TGTGCCAGTAGACAGGTCCTCACAGATACGCAGTATTTT. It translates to CASRQVLTDTQYF.

Here the CDR3 DNA reads TGTGCCAGCAGCTTAAGACTAGCGGAAGAGACCCAGTACTTC. Translation gives CASSLRLAEETQYF. The chain recombines TRBV13 with TRBJ2-5, with TRBD2 matching 9 bases. The germline V gene encodes CDR1 PRHDT and CDR2 FYEKMQ (reference sequence). This CDR3 region has 14 residues. Trimming at V came to 2 bases and at J to 3 bases, leaving 1 base not matched to a gene.

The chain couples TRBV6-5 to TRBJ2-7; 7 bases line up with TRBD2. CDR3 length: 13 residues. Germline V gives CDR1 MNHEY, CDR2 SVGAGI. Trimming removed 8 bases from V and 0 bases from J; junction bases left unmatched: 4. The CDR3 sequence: CASGSGGSYEQYF. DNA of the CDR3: TGTGCCAGCGGTTCGGGGGGCTCCTACGAGCAGTACTTC.

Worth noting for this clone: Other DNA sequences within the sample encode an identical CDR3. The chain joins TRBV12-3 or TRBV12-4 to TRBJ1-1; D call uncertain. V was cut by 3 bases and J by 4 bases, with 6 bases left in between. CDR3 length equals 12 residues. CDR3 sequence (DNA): TGTGCCAGCAGTTTTTTGAGCACTGAAGCTTTCTTT. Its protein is CASSFLSTEAFF.

CDR3 DNA: TGCAGTGCTAGTCTCAGGGGTTACGAGCAGTACTTC. Protein: CSASLRGYEQYF. V usage is TRBV20-1 and J usage is TRBJ2-7, with a tentative D call TRBD1 (6 bases). CDR1 DFQATT and CDR2 SNEGSKA come from the germline V gene (reference sequence). This CDR3 is built from 12 residues. Deletions cut 3 bases from V and 4 bases from J, with 10 bases between.